The 8 T cell receptor beta chains below all came from one sample that was sequenced in a study of T cells after yellow fever vaccination (dated by TCRdb to about 2019). The sample's treatment or condition, from its label and the paper: live attenuated yellow fever vaccine strain. The receptor library was made with 5' RACE. Sequencing was carried out with an Illumina NovaSeq 6000. The public reads were reanalyzed by TCRdb: fastp trimming at Q25, MiXCR alignment, in-frame beta chains only. Rows are unified per CDR3 protein, each entry keeping the most common DNA and genes. Within this sample are over 300,000 distinct CDR3 sequences, with roughly 4.3% of them counted one time only. The ten most abundant clones make up under 30% of the sample. The starting material was PBMCs, obtained 5 days after the yellow fever booster vaccination. These TCRs come from a man aged 18 to 29 who received the YFV17D yellow fever vaccine.

This clonotype was seen a few times. CDR3 region: CASSQGEGGSGNTIYF. In DNA form, the CDR3 reads TGTGCCAGCAGCCAAGGAGAGGGGGGCTCTGGAAACACCATATATTTT. The chain recombines TRBV4-2 with TRBJ1-3, with D perhaps matching TRBD1 (6 bases). Germline CDR1 is LGHNA and CDR2 is YNFKEQ. Trimming stripped 1 base from V and 0 bases from J, with 10 bases between. The CDR3 loop spans 16 amino acids.

A few counts support this clonotype. The J gene is TRBJ1-6, the V gene TRBV27, with D unclear. V lost 5 bases and J lost 6, with 8 bases in between. The CDR3 spans 13 residues. Germline CDR1 and CDR2: MNHEY and SMNVEV (reference sequence). The CDR3 nucleotides are TGTGCCAGCAGTCGGGAGACTAATTCACCCCTCCACTTT. It translates to CASSRETNSPLHF.

This clonotype was seen a few times. The chain links TRBV30 to TRBJ2-7; TRBD2 matches at 8 bases. Trimming took 2 bases from V and 3 from J; bases not matched to a gene: 6. This CDR3 is 14 amino acids long. Germline V gene sequence: CDR1 GTSNPN, CDR2 SVGIG (reference sequence). DNA for the CDR3: TGTGCCTGGAGTCGTGGGCTAGCGGGCTACGAGCAGTACTTC. It codes for CAWSRGLAGYEQYF.

This clonotype was seen more than once but under ten times. This chain joins TRBV27 and TRBJ2-1, with TRBD2 matching 12 bases. J was trimmed by 10 bases and V by 4 bases; bases with no gene match: 11. The CDR3 extends over 16 amino acids. Germline lookup yields CDR1 MNHEY and CDR2 SMNVEV (reference sequence). The CDR3 here is CASSSKRTSGVNEQFF. The CDR3 DNA follows: TGTGCCAGCAGTTCCAAAAGGACTAGCGGGGTAAACGAGCAGTTCTTC.

The sample holds a few counts of this clonotype. CDR3 DNA sequence: TGTGCCAGCAGTTACGGGGCAGCTGGGGCCAACGTCCTGACTTTC. Its translation is CASSYGAAGANVLTF. The chain couples TRBV6-6 to TRBJ2-6, with D maybe TRBD1 (5 bases). The V gene's germline CDR1 is MNHNY and CDR2 SVGAGI (reference sequence). The CDR3 loop spans 15 amino acids. V lost 2 bases, J lost 2 bases, and 7 bases lay in between.

There are many counts of this clonotype. The gene calls are TRBV28 and TRBJ1-1; unclear D gene. Germline-derived CDR1 and CDR2 are MDHEN and SYDVKM. Trimming cost V 8 bases and J 1 base, with 11 bases left between them. There are 13 residues in the CDR3. The CDR3 loop reads CASPSTGNTEAFF. The CDR3 DNA reads as TGTGCCAGCCCGTCCACGGGGAACACTGAAGCTTTCTTT.

This clonotype was observed a few times. The V call is TRBV5-1, the J call TRBJ1-1; D call uncertain. Trimming shortened V by 4 bases and J by 1 base, and 17 bases separated the two germline ends. The V gene's germline CDR1 is SGHRS and CDR2 YFSETQ. This CDR3 is built from 16 residues. The CDR3 DNA reads TGCGCCAGCAGCGAACCAGGCGAGCCCCAGAACACTGAAGCTTTCTTT. Protein sequence: CASSEPGEPQNTEAFF.

The V call is TRBV5-5, the J call TRBJ2-7; D ambiguous. Germline lookup yields CDR1 SGHKS and CDR2 YYEKEE (reference sequence). Trimming pared 5 bases from V and 1 base from J, leaving 4 bases between. This CDR3 region has 11 residues. CDR3 sequence reads: CASRQSYEQYF. The CDR3, as DNA: TGTGCCAGCAGGCAGTCCTACGAGCAGTACTTC.